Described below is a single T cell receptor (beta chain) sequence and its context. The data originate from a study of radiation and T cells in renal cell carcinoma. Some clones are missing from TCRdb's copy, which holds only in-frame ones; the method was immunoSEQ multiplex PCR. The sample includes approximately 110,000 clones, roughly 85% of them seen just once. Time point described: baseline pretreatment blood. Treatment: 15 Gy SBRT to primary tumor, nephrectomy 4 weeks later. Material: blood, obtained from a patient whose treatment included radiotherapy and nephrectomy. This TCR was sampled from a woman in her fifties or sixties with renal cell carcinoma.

The CDR3: CASSLDGTLDTQYF. For the CDR3, the DNA is TGTGCCAGCAGCTTAGATGGGACACTTGATACGCAGTATTTT. This sequence joins TRBV7-2 and TRBJ2-3, with D maybe TRBD1 (6 bases). CDR1 is SGHTA and CDR2 is FQGNSA in the germline V gene. The CDR3 is 14 residues long. The germline V and J ends were trimmed by 1 base and 6 bases, with 11 bases remaining between them.